This T cell receptor (beta chain) was retrieved from a study of cytomegalovirus exposure and HLA in healthy donors. Germline CDR1 SEHNR, CDR2 FQNEAQ (reference sequence). The CDR3 is 14 residues long. Deletions cut 1 base from V and 0 bases from J, with 7 bases between. Primers for the PCR totalled 60 Vbeta and 13 Jbeta. The data were produced by immunoSEQ multiplex PCR, yet TCRdb's version contains in-frame clones alone and is incomplete. Of 150,000 to 200,000 clones listed, more than 70% are singletons. This sequence joins TRBV7-9 and TRBJ2-7; D is ambiguous. Sequencing was performed on PBMCs. The receptor's source is a man between 18 and 35 years old in good health and CMV-seropositive. In nucleotides, the CDR3 is TGTGCCAGCAGCTTAGTGGTTAGCTCCTACGAGCAGTACTTC. It yields the protein CASSLVVSSYEQYF.